This T cell receptor beta chain was observed in a study of early T cells in non-severe SARS-CoV-2 infection. Study details: Bulk RNA isolated from unsorted whole blood underwent sequencing; chains were not paired.

This clonotype showed up many times. Individual cDNA molecules received unique molecular identifiers. TCRdb re-called the 5' RACE reads through MiXCR, storing one row per CDR3 protein. The sample includes around 40,000 distinct CDR3 sequences, approximately 6.1% of them seen just once. This clonotype was obtained from an adult who was a healthcare worker with PCR-confirmed SARS-CoV-2 infection or an uninfected control (not recorded which). Sequenced material: whole blood.

The CDR3 loop reads CASSLPQTVNTEAFF. CDR3 sequence (DNA): TGTGCCAGCAGCTTACCCCAGACAGTGAACACTGAAGCTTTCTTT. This sequence joins TRBV7-9 and TRBJ1-1, with a weak D call TRBD1 (5 bases). With 2 bases removed from V and 0 bases from J, the gap between germline ends came to 10 bases. The length of the CDR3 is 15 residues. CDR1 is SEHNR and CDR2 is FQNEAQ in the germline V gene (reference sequence).